This TCR beta chain was captured in a study of blood T cells in healthy people across ages. Sample-barcoded 5' priming and a J-beta primer mix drove a second PCR of roughly 7 to 11 cycles. TCRdb re-called the 5' RACE reads through MiXCR, storing one row per CDR3 protein. The sample holds 1.5 million to 2 million distinct CDR3 sequences; more than 35% are singletons and the top ten take roughly 24%. V lost 1 base and J lost 1; bases outside the gene matches: 5. There are 15 residues in the CDR3. Per the germline V gene, CDR1 is DFQATT and CDR2 is SNEGSKA (reference sequence). The sample consisted of blood. The sequence was obtained from a human donor in good health. The chain has TRBV20-1 and TRBJ2-3; 7 positions agree with TRBD2. CDR3 in amino acids: CSARAGTTGTDTQYF. In DNA, the CDR3 is TGCAGTGCTAGAGCCGGGACTACCGGCACAGATACGCAGTATTTT.